The rows below give T cell receptor beta chains drawn from one sample of a study of blood T cell repertoires in COVID-19. Libraries were prepared by immunoSEQ multiplex PCR; TCRdb keeps only in-frame clonotypes and omits some of them. There are roughly 270,000 clones in the sample; 85% occur only once, and 2% to 3% lies in the top ten. The sequenced sample was PBMCs or T cells enriched from blood (not recorded which). These TCRs come from a woman between 45 and 65 years old who had recovered from COVID-19. Each CDR3 is given with its conserved first and last residue. A D gene is named only where the DNA matches it firmly. Clone size is not always given. Where it is, it says once, few, many or a class for expanded clones.

d_gene: -; j_gene: TRBJ2-3; abundance: -; v_gene: TRBV2; CDR3nt: TGTGCCAGCAGTGTAGTCGGCACAGATACGCAGTATTTT; CDR3aa: CASSVVGTDTQYF
d_gene: TRBD2; j_gene: TRBJ2-3; abundance: -; v_gene: TRBV4-2; CDR3nt: TGTGCCAGCGGAGAGCTAGCGGGGGCGAACACAGATACGCAGTATTTT; CDR3aa: CASGELAGANTDTQYF
d_gene: -; j_gene: TRBJ1-5; abundance: -; v_gene: TRBV19; CDR3nt: TGTGCCAGCCAACTCGGGGAGGCTGGGAGCAATCAGCCCCAGCATTTT; CDR3aa: CASQLGEAGSNQPQHF
d_gene: -; j_gene: TRBJ1-4; abundance: once; v_gene: TRBV18; CDR3nt: TGTGCCAGCTCCCGGGACTACGATGAAAAACTGTTTTTT; CDR3aa: CASSRDYDEKLFF
d_gene: -; j_gene: TRBJ2-3; abundance: -; v_gene: TRBV5-1; CDR3nt: TGCGCCAGCAGCGAGGGAGATACGCAGTATTTT; CDR3aa: CASSEGDTQYF
d_gene: TRBD1; j_gene: TRBJ1-5; abundance: -; v_gene: TRBV2; CDR3nt: TGTGCCAGCAGTGGGAACAGGGGGGGCGATCAGCCCCAGCATTTT; CDR3aa: CASSGNRGGDQPQHF
d_gene: TRBD1; j_gene: TRBJ1-6; abundance: -; v_gene: TRBV6-5; CDR3nt: TGTGCCAGCACCCGAAGGGACAGGGCTACACCCCTCCACTTT; CDR3aa: CASTRRDRATPLHF
d_gene: TRBD2; j_gene: TRBJ2-1; abundance: -; v_gene: TRBV4-3; CDR3nt: TGCGCCAGCAGCCAGAGACTAGCGGGATCCTACAATGAGCAGTTCTTC; CDR3aa: CASSQRLAGSYNEQFF
d_gene: TRBD1; j_gene: TRBJ1-1; abundance: -; v_gene: TRBV11-2; CDR3nt: TGTGCCAGCAGCATTGACAGGGTGAACACTGAAGCTTTCTTT; CDR3aa: CASSIDRVNTEAFF
d_gene: TRBD1; j_gene: TRBJ1-2; abundance: -; v_gene: TRBV3-1/TRBV3-2; CDR3nt: TGTGCCAGCAGTCCACAGGGGGCATCAGGTGGCTACACCTTC; CDR3aa: CASSPQGASGGYTF